These 32 T cell receptor beta chains were sequenced from one sample in a study of vaccination and CD4 T cells after COVID-19. Cultured CD4+ T cell DNA underwent sequencing with the Oncomine TCR Beta short-read assay. TCRdb independently ran MiXCR on the PCR reads; one entry per CDR3 protein. The sample lists fewer than 15,000 distinct CDR3 sequences, around half occurring once. Treatment meaning: approximately 9-day PBMC culture with coronavirus spike peptide pools or control peptides (ViraFEST assay). These receptors have no known antigen. What was sequenced was CD4+ T cells from blood, cultured in vitro. The receptors come from a human donor who had recovered from COVID-19.

This clonotype was seen a few times. The CDR3 region is CASTRIVETEAFF. Here the CDR3 DNA reads TGTGCCAGCACTCGAATCGTGGAAACTGAAGCTTTCTTT. The chain is built from TRBV6-2 or TRBV6-3 and TRBJ1-1; D ambiguous. The ends were cut back, 7 bases at V and 5 bases at J, with 14 bases in the middle. CDR1 MNHEY and CDR2 SVGEGT come from the germline V gene. The CDR3 length is 13 residues.

V is TRBV7-2 and J is TRBJ2-2, with 11 nucleotides matching TRBD2. CDR1 is SGHTA, CDR2 FQGNSA, per germline. Trimming removed 5 bases from V and 6 bases from J; junction bases left unmatched: 8. The CDR3 spans 16 residues. This chain's CDR3 is CASSLQTSGMAGELFF. The CDR3 DNA reads TGTGCCAGCAGCCTACAGACTAGCGGGATGGCCGGGGAGCTGTTTTTT.

This chain uses TRBV7-8 with TRBJ2-7; TRBD1 matches 11 bases. Trimming cost V 5 bases and J 3 bases; bases outside gene matches: 6. Germline V gene lookup returns CDR1 SGHVS and CDR2 FQNEAQ. The CDR3 is made up of 15 amino acids. For the CDR3, the DNA is TGTGCCAGCAGCCCAAGGACAGGGGGCATCTACGAGCAGTACTTC. Encoded protein: CASSPRTGGIYEQYF. Drawing the rest from reference TRBV7-8 and TRBJ2-7, the complete variable domain is GAGVSQSPRYKVAKRGQDVALRCDPISGHVSLFWYQQALGQGPEFLTYFQNEAQLDKSGLPSDRFFAERPEGSVSTLKIQRTQQEDSAVYLCASSPRTGGIYEQYFGPGTRLTVT.

The J gene is TRBJ1-2, the V gene TRBV21-1. TRBV21-1 is noted as a pseudogene. The CDR3 covers 13 residues. The CDR3 loop reads CASSKDWLGGYTF. The DNA of the CDR3 is TGTGCCAGCAGCAAAGACTGGCTAGGGGGCTACACCTTC.

The sample holds one count of this clonotype. The chain combines TRBV30 with TRBJ2-1; 11 nucleotides agree with TRBD2. Germline values: CDR1 GTSNPN, CDR2 SVGIG (reference sequence). The V segment lost 4 bases and the J segment 4 bases; nucleotides outside the gene matches: 0. The CDR3 spans 13 residues. CDR3: CAWTSGRYNEQFF. In DNA form, the CDR3 reads TGTGCCTGGACTAGCGGGAGGTACAATGAGCAGTTCTTC.

The sample holds a few counts of this clonotype. The chain combines TRBV10-3 with TRBJ2-5; 10 bases align to TRBD2. The CDR3 has 14 amino acids. After removal of 4 bases from V and 5 bases from J, the junction contained 4 bases not matched to a gene. Germline V gene sequence: CDR1 ENHRY, CDR2 SYGVKD. This chain's CDR3 is CAISAGTSAETQYF. The CDR3 DNA is TGTGCCATCAGTGCCGGGACTAGCGCGGAGACCCAGTACTTC.

The chain couples TRBV2 to TRBJ1-6; the D gene is possibly TRBD1 (6 bases). CDR1 SNHLY and CDR2 FYNNEI come from the germline V gene. The length of the CDR3 is 15 residues. The germline V and J ends were trimmed by 5 bases and 6 bases, with 14 bases remaining between them. DNA of the CDR3: TGTGCCAGCAGTTATAATCAGGGGCGTAATTCACCCCTCCACTTT. As protein: CASSYNQGRNSPLHF.

The chain has TRBV7-2 and TRBJ2-1, with a tentative D call TRBD1 (6 bases). The germline CDR1 and CDR2 sequences are SGHTA and FQGNSA. V shed 2 bases and J shed 7 bases, with 12 bases lying between them. CDR3 length equals 14 residues. CDR3 region: CASSLSGRGNEQFF. The CDR3 DNA is TGTGCCAGCAGCTTATCTGGCAGGGGAAATGAGCAGTTCTTC.

This chain connects TRBV5-1 to TRBJ2-3; TRBD1 matches at 7 bases. J gave up 4 bases and V 3 bases, and 2 bases lay outside the gene matches. Germline lookup yields CDR1 SGHRS and CDR2 YFSETQ. CDR3 length equals 13 residues. The CDR3 loop is CASSSGGADTQYF. The CDR3 nucleotides are TGCGCCAGCAGCTCAGGGGGTGCAGATACGCAGTATTTT.

This clonotype was detected only a few times. The CDR3 loop is CASRDSGRASGELFF. CDR3 sequence (DNA): TGTGCCAGCAGGGATAGCGGGAGGGCCTCCGGGGAGCTGTTTTTT. The chain links TRBV6-1 to TRBJ2-2; 11 bases fit TRBD2. The CDR3 has 15 residues. The germline gives CDR1 MNHNS, CDR2 SASEGT. The V and J ends lost 6 bases and 6 bases, in that order; junction bases with no gene match: 6.

The chain has TRBV19 and TRBJ2-1, with 8 bases fitting TRBD2. The V gene's germline CDR1 is LNHDA and CDR2 SQIVND (reference sequence). Trimming at V came to 3 bases and at J to 8 bases, leaving 9 bases not matched to a gene. The CDR3 is made up of 15 amino acids. CDR3: CASSISSGWGDEQFF. CDR3 sequence (DNA): TGTGCCAGTAGTATTTCTAGCGGGTGGGGCGATGAGCAGTTCTTC.

The chain recombines TRBV20-1 with TRBJ1-3, with D unresolved. Trimming cost V 7 bases and J 3 bases, with 10 bases left between them. Germline lookup yields CDR1 DFQATT and CDR2 SNEGSKA (reference sequence). The CDR3 runs to 12 residues. The CDR3 loop is CSGDSGGNTIYF. Written as DNA, the CDR3 is TGCAGTGGGGATAGCGGTGGAAACACCATATATTTT.

The chain has TRBV7-2 and TRBJ2-7; D is tentatively TRBD1 or TRBD2 (5 bases each). Germline CDR1 SGHTA, CDR2 FQGNSA. There are 13 residues in the CDR3. V was shortened by 6 bases and J by 2 bases, with 11 bases between the two germline ends. CDR3 coding DNA: TGTGCCAGCAGTTGGGACCGTACCTACGAGCAGTACTTC. Residues: CASSWDRTYEQYF.

The count of this clonotype is one. The CDR3 DNA is TGTGCCAGCAGTTTTGCGTCCGGGGATGAGCAGTTCTTC. Protein product: CASSFASGDEQFF. This chain links TRBV12-3 or TRBV12-4 with TRBJ2-1; tentatively, D is TRBD2 (5 bases). With 3 bases removed from V and 8 bases from J, the gap between germline ends came to 11 bases. The CDR3 has 13 residues.

This clonotype was seen only a few times. J is TRBJ1-2 and V is TRBV10-3; the D is unclear. V was trimmed by 3 bases and J by 5 bases, leaving 10 bases between them. In germline, CDR1 is ENHRY, CDR2 SYGVKD. This CDR3 is 13 amino acids long. The CDR3 loop is CAISDPGKYGYTF. The CDR3 DNA is TGTGCCATCAGTGACCCGGGGAAGTATGGCTACACCTTC.

This rearrangement joins TRBV24-1 to TRBJ2-3, with TRBD1 matching 9 bases. Germline CDR1 is KGHDR and CDR2 is SFDVKD. This CDR3 region has 16 residues. After removal of 4 bases from V and 7 bases from J, the junction contained 11 bases not matched to a gene. The CDR3 DNA reads TGTGCCACCAGTGACCCCGGGACAGGGTATTCTTATACGCAGTATTTT. Protein product: CATSDPGTGYSYTQYF.

The chain carries TRBV7-2 and TRBJ1-1; D unclear. Germline loops: CDR1 SGHTA, CDR2 FQGNSA. The V end lost 3 bases, the J end lost 11 bases, and 13 bases lay between the germline ends. This CDR3 comprises 12 residues. The CDR3 region has the DNA TGTGCCAGCAGCTTGGAAGGGCGCATCGCTTTCTTT. Translation: CASSLEGRIAFF.

CDR3 residues: CAWSQDSYEQYF. The CDR3 DNA is TGTGCCTGGAGCCAGGACAGCTACGAGCAGTACTTC. This chain joins TRBV30 and TRBJ2-7, with D perhaps matching TRBD1 (6 bases). This CDR3 has 12 residues. V was pared by 3 bases and J by 3 bases, with 9 bases between. Germline values: CDR1 GTSNPN, CDR2 SVGIG (reference sequence).

This clonotype was counted a few times. The V call is TRBV12-3 or TRBV12-4, the J call TRBJ2-5, with 9 bases identical to TRBD2. V dropped 1 base and J dropped 1; count of bases not matched to a gene: 7. The CDR3 extends over 17 amino acids. CDR3 protein: CASSLGTLAGFQETQYF. CDR3 DNA sequence: TGTGCCAGCAGTTTAGGGACCCTAGCGGGGTTCCAAGAGACCCAGTACTTC.

The rearrangement joins TRBV28 to TRBJ2-7; 9 bases are a match to TRBD2. The V gene end was trimmed by 6 bases and the J gene end by 2 bases; junction bases not matched to a gene: 8. Germline lookup yields CDR1 MDHEN and CDR2 SYDVKM. The CDR3 totals 15 residues. The CDR3 here is CASSSGLATTYEQYF. CDR3 in DNA: TGTGCCAGCAGCTCTGGACTAGCGACAACCTACGAGCAGTACTTC.

This clonotype was picked up a small number of times. J is TRBJ1-5 and V is TRBV12-3 or TRBV12-4, with 8 bases lining up with TRBD1. The trim removed 3 bases at V and 5 bases at J, leaving 6 bases unmatched. CDR3 length: 15 amino acids. CDR3 in DNA: TGTGCCAGCAGTTTGGGGGACAGGCCCTATCAGCCCCAGCATTTT. It is translated as CASSLGDRPYQPQHF.

This chain links TRBV6-4 with TRBJ2-3, with D unclear. CDR1 and CDR2 (germline): MRHNA, SNTAGT. CDR3 length: 14 residues. The V end lost 4 bases, the J end lost 2 bases, and 10 bases lay between the germline ends. In DNA form, the CDR3 reads TGTGCCAGCAGTGTATCTGGGTCCACAGATACGCAGTATTTT. Residues: CASSVSGSTDTQYF.

The rearrangement links TRBV7-3 to TRBJ1-3, with 9 nucleotides matching TRBD1. Germline-derived CDR1 and CDR2 are SGHTA and FQGTGA. J gave up 0 bases and V 5 bases, and 14 bases lay outside the gene matches. CDR3 size: 19 residues. CDR3 nucleotide sequence: TGTGCCAGCAGCGTCCGACCGGGACAGGGCCCCAGCTCTGGAAACACCATATATTTT. It specifies CASSVRPGQGPSSGNTIYF. The entire variable domain, with the rest obtained from reference TRBV7-3 and TRBJ1-3, is as follows: GAGVSQTPSNKVTEKGKYVELRCDPISGHTALYWYRQSLGQGPEFLIYFQGTGAADDSGLPNDRFFAVRPEGSVSTLKIQRTERGDSAVYLCASSVRPGQGPSSGNTIYFGEGSWLTVV.

V usage is TRBV19 and J usage is TRBJ2-1; TRBD1 matches 7 bases. In germline, CDR1 is LNHDA, CDR2 SQIVND (reference sequence). V trimming: 4 bases; J trimming: 4 bases; junction bases outside the gene matches: 4. The CDR3 is 14 amino acids. DNA of the CDR3: TGTGCCAGTAGTAGAGACAGGGAGTACAATGAGCAGTTCTTC. This sequence encodes CASSRDREYNEQFF.

The V and J genes are TRBV5-1 and TRBJ2-5; TRBD1 aligns across 7 bases. The CDR3 sequence is 17 residues long. CDR1 is SGHRS, CDR2 YFSETQ, per germline. V dropped 3 bases and J dropped 1; count of bases not matched to a gene: 12. The CDR3 sequence is CASSSTGDPQIQETQYF. In nucleotides, the CDR3 is TGCGCCAGCAGCTCAACAGGGGACCCCCAAATCCAAGAGACCCAGTACTTC.

As to this clonotype: Relative to the germline gene, one junction end is altered; a read error may explain this. The J gene is TRBJ1-1, the V gene TRBV7-3; tentatively, D is TRBD1 (5 bases). Germline V CDR1 and CDR2: SGHTA, FQGTGA. The CDR3 length is 13 residues. This CDR3 is CASSTRQNPEAFF. The CDR3 nucleotides read TGTGCCAGCAGCACCCGACAGAACCCTGAAGCTTTCTTT. The full variable domain, with the rest looked up from reference TRBV7-3 and TRBJ1-1, is GAGVSQTPSNKVTEKGKYVELRCDPISGHTALYWYRQSLGQGPEFLIYFQGTGAADDSGLPNDRFFAVRPEGSVSTLKIQRTERGDSAVYLCASSTRQNPEAFFGQGTRLTVV.

For this clonotype: At one boundary the junction diverges from the germline segment, which might be a read error. This chain joins TRBV15 and TRBJ1-2; 9 positions agree with TRBD1. This CDR3 comprises 15 residues. The germline CDR1 and CDR2 sequences are LNHNV and YYDKDF (reference sequence). CDR3 region: CAASGYRGQNYGYTF. The CDR3 DNA follows: TGTGCCGCCAGCGGCTACAGGGGGCAGAACTATGGCTACACCTTC.

The chain is built from TRBV29-1 and TRBJ1-1; D perhaps matches TRBD1 (6 bases). The CDR3 runs to 12 residues. CDR1 SQVTM and CDR2 ANQGSEA come from the germline V gene. Trimming cost V 7 bases and J 5 bases, with 14 bases left between them. The CDR3 spells CSAMGQGTEAFF. The CDR3 DNA is TGCAGCGCGATGGGGCAGGGGACTGAAGCTTTCTTT.

This clonotype was seen only a few times. The chain recombines TRBV7-8 with TRBJ2-4, with D tentatively TRBD1 or TRBD2 (5 bases each). Germline-derived CDR1 and CDR2 are SGHVS and FQNEAQ. Trimming removed 1 base at V and 4 bases at J, with 20 bases between. The CDR3 covers 18 residues. In DNA form, the CDR3 reads TGTGCCAGCAGCTTAGGGGAGTTGAGGGACCCGAAAAAAAACATTCAGTACTTC. Translated, it gives CASSLGELRDPKKNIQYF.

This chain uses TRBV21-1 with TRBJ1-1. TRBV21-1 is marked as a pseudogene. This CDR3 comprises 13 residues. The chain's CDR3 is CASRNPVKTEAFF. The CDR3 DNA reads as TGTGCCAGCAGAAACCCAGTGAAAACTGAAGCTTTCTTT.

In this sample, this clonotype turned up a few times. The chain uses TRBV6-5 and TRBJ1-6, with TRBD1 as a possible D gene (6 bases). The CDR3 is 16 amino acids. With 2 bases removed from V and 5 bases from J, the gap between germline ends came to 13 bases. The germline gives CDR1 MNHEY, CDR2 SVGAGI. CDR3 DNA sequence: TGTGCCAGCAGTTACGCCCCAGGGGCGGATAATTCACCCCTCCACTTT. This codes for CASSYAPGADNSPLHF.

The rearrangement joins TRBV18 to TRBJ2-7, with 7 bases aligning to TRBD2. CDR3 length: 15 residues. The ends lost 2 bases at V and 2 bases at J; junction bases unmatched: 6. Germline CDR1 KGHSH, CDR2 LQKENI. The CDR3 protein is CASSPSGREAYEQYF. CDR3 nucleotide sequence: TGTGCCAGCTCACCATCGGGCCGGGAGGCCTACGAGCAGTACTTC.